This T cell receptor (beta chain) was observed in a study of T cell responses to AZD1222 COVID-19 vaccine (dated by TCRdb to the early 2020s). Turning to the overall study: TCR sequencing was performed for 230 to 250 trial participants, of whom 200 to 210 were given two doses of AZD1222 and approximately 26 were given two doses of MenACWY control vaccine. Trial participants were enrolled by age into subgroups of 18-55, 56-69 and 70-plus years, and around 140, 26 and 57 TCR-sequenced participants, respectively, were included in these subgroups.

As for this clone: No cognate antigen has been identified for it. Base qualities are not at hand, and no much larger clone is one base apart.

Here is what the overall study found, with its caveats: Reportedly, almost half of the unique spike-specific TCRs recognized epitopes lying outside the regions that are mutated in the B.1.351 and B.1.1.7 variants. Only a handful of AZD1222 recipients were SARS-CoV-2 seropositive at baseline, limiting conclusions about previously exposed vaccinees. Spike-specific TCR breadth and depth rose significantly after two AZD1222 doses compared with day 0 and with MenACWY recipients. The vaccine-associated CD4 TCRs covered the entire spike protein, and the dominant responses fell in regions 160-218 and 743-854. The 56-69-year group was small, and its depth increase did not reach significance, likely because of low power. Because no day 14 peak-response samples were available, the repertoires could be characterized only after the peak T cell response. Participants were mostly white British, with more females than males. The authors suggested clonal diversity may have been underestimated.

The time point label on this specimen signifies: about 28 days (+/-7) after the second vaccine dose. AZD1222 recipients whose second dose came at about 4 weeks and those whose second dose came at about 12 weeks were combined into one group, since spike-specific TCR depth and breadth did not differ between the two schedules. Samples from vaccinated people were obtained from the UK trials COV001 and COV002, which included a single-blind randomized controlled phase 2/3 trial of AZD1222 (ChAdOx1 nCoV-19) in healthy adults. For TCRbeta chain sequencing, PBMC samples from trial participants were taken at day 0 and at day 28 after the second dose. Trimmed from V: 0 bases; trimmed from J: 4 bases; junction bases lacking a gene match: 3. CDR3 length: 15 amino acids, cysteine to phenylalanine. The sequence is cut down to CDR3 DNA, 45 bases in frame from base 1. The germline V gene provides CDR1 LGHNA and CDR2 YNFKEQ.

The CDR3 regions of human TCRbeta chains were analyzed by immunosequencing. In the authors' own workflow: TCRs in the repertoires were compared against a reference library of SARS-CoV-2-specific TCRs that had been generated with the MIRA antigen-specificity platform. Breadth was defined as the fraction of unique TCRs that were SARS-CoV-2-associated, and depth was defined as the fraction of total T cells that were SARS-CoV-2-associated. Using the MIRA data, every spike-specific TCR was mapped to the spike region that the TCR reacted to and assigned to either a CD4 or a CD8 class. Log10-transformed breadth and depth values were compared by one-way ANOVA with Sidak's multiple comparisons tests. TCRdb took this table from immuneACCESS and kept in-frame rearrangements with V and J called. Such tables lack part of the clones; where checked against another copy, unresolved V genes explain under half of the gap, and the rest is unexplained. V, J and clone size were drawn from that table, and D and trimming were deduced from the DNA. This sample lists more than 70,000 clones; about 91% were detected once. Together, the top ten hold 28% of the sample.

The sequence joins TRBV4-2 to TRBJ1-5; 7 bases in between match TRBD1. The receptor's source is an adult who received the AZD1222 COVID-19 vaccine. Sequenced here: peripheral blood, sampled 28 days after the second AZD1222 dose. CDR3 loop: CASSQDGGQNQPQHF. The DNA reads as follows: TGTGCCAGCAGCCAAGACGGGGGACAGAATCAGCCCCAGCATTTT.